A single sample is the source of the 25 T cell receptor beta chains below, sequenced in a study of blood T cell repertoires in COVID-19. Method: immunoSEQ multiplex PCR; TCRdb's copy keeps in-frame clones and lacks some. The sample lists about 68,000 clones, about 80% occurring once. Sample: peripheral blood. Receptor source: a human donor in a cohort sampled during active COVID-19.

This chain joins TRBV18 and TRBJ1-1; perhaps TRBD1 as D (5 bases). This CDR3 comprises 15 residues. The V end was cut by 6 bases, the J end by 1 base, with 15 bases between. Germline values: CDR1 KGHSH, CDR2 LQKENI. In DNA, the CDR3 is TGTGCCAGCTCGAGCCGCGACAGATCGAACACTGAAGCTTTCTTT. This gives the protein CASSSRDRSNTEAFF. Filled out from reference TRBV18 and TRBJ1-1, the complete variable domain reads NAGVMQNPRHLVRRRGQEARLRCSPMKGHSHVYWYRQLPEEGLKFMVYLQKENIIDESGMPKERFSAEFPKEGPSILRIQQVVRGDSAAYFCASSSRDRSNTEAFFGQGTRLTVV.

The chain has TRBV9 and TRBJ1-1; D call uncertain. The CDR3 is 13 residues long. CDR1 is SGDLS, CDR2 YYNGEE, per germline. The V and J ends lost 1 base and 2 bases respectively, with 6 bases between them. The CDR3 region has the DNA TGTGCCAGCAGCGTATCGGTCAACACTGAAGCTTTCTTT. It codes for CASSVSVNTEAFF.

The chain recombines TRBV5-1 with TRBJ2-2; 7 nucleotides align to TRBD1. The germline CDR1 and CDR2 sequences are SGHRS and YFSETQ. V gave up 0 bases and J gave up 1 base; unmatched junction bases: 0. The CDR3 extends over 15 amino acids. This chain's CDR3 is CASSLGTGNTGELFF. The CDR3 DNA reads as TGCGCCAGCAGCTTGGGGACAGGGAACACCGGGGAGCTGTTTTTT.

The rearrangement uses TRBV6-1 and TRBJ1-5; 11 bases line up with TRBD1. Germline V gene lookup returns CDR1 MNHNS and CDR2 SASEGT. V shed 3 bases, J shed 5 bases, and the junction held 6 bases outside the gene matches. The CDR3 sequence is 16 residues long. CDR3 region: CASSDRDRGKHQPQHF. CDR3 nucleotides: TGTGCCAGCAGTGACCGGGACAGGGGGAAACATCAGCCCCAGCATTTT.

This chain joins TRBV4-3 and TRBJ1-1; 12 nucleotides agree with TRBD1. The V and J ends lost 6 bases and 3 bases, in that order; junction bases with no gene match: 14. Germline V gene sequence: CDR1 LGHNA, CDR2 YSLEER. The CDR3 sequence is 18 residues long. The CDR3: CASSRPFGTGGADTEAFF. Written as DNA, the CDR3 is TGCGCCAGCAGTCGACCCTTTGGGACAGGGGGCGCCGACACTGAAGCTTTCTTT.

The V gene is TRBV10-3, the J gene TRBJ2-1; D gene uncertain. Germline loops: CDR1 ENHRY, CDR2 SYGVKD. The CDR3 consists of 14 residues. The V end was cut by 2 bases, the J end by 3 bases, with 8 bases between. In DNA form, the CDR3 reads TGTGCCATCAGTGAGATGAGCCTCTACAATGAGCAGTTCTTC. Protein: CAISEMSLYNEQFF.

This clone appeared a few times. The chain recombines TRBV7-3 with TRBJ2-2, with D unclear. In germline, CDR1 is SGHTA, CDR2 FQGTGA. Trimming left V 2 bases short and J 4 bases short, with 5 bases between. The CDR3 loop spans 13 amino acids. DNA for the CDR3: TGTGCCAGCAGCTTACCGGGCACCGGGGAGCTGTTTTTT. Its translation: CASSLPGTGELFF.

The chain couples TRBV24-1 to TRBJ2-3, with 8 positions matching TRBD2. Germline V gene data show CDR1 as KGHDR and CDR2 as SFDVKD. The CDR3 totals 15 residues. Germline trimming cut 3 bases from V and 4 bases from J; bases unmatched to any gene: 5. The CDR3 region is CATSDRGLVADTQYF. The CDR3 region has the DNA TGTGCCACCAGTGATCGGGGACTAGTGGCAGATACGCAGTATTTT.

The rearrangement uses TRBV6-5 and TRBJ1-1; D is undetermined. CDR1 and CDR2 (germline): MNHEY, SVGAGI. The V and J ends lost 5 bases and 7 bases respectively, with 11 bases between them. The CDR3 is made up of 12 amino acids. CDR3 residues: CASSNPQVEAFF. CDR3 nucleotides: TGTGCCAGCAGTAACCCTCAGGTTGAAGCTTTCTTT.

This CDR3 reads CASSPVSSGEQYF. The CDR3 region has the DNA TGTGCCAGCAGCCCCGTCAGTTCGGGGGAGCAGTACTTC. The gene calls are TRBV7-3 and TRBJ2-7; tentative D call: TRBD2 (5 bases). The CDR3 contains 13 residues. The ends were cut back, 5 bases at V and 7 bases at J, with 15 bases in the middle. Germline loops: CDR1 SGHTA, CDR2 FQGTGA.

The chain has TRBV30 and TRBJ2-7; 9 nucleotides line up with TRBD2. V trimming: 0 bases; J trimming: 3 bases; junction bases outside the gene matches: 3. Germline assignment: CDR1 GTSNPN and CDR2 SVGIG (reference sequence). The CDR3 is 14 residues long. For the CDR3, the DNA is TGTGCCTGGAGTGTAGCGGGGGGTGTCTACGAGCAGTACTTC. Protein product: CAWSVAGGVYEQYF.

The chain combines TRBV5-1 with TRBJ1-2; TRBD1 matches at 7 bases. Per germline, CDR1 SGHRS and CDR2 YFSETQ. Germline trimming cut 0 bases from V and 6 bases from J; bases unmatched to any gene: 11. This CDR3 spans 16 amino acids. The CDR3 nucleotides are TGCGCCAGCAGCTTGGGTGGCCCAGGGGGTCTCGATGGCTACACCTTC. This gives the protein CASSLGGPGGLDGYTF.

This clone was seen once. The chain carries TRBV10-3 and TRBJ1-1; TRBD1 might be the D (6 bases). Germline V CDR1 and CDR2: ENHRY, SYGVKD. The length of the CDR3 is 15 residues. V was trimmed by 3 bases and J by 5 bases, leaving 16 bases between them. CDR3 region: CAISEQGSTGTEAFF. The CDR3 DNA sequence: TGTGCCATCAGTGAACAGGGATCTACGGGGACTGAAGCTTTCTTT.

The chain uses TRBV7-6 and TRBJ2-1; D not resolved. The germline CDR1 and CDR2 sequences are SGHVS and FNYEAQ. Trimming cost V 5 bases and J 6 bases, with 14 bases left between them. The CDR3 loop spans 14 amino acids. CDR3 bases: TGTGCCAGCAGCCACCCCCTATCGGGCAATGAGCAGTTCTTC. It specifies CASSHPLSGNEQFF.

This clone has just a few counts. The chain joins TRBV9 to TRBJ2-5; D is perhaps TRBD1 (5 bases). Trimming took 0 bases from V and 2 from J, leaving 8 bases between them. Per germline, CDR1 SGDLS and CDR2 YYNGEE. CDR3 length equals 14 residues. In DNA form, the CDR3 reads TGTGCCAGCAGCGTAGCTGACAGTCAAGAGACCCAGTACTTC. Translation gives CASSVADSQETQYF. The variable domain in full, with the rest retrieved from reference TRBV9 and TRBJ2-5, is DSGVTQTPKHLITATGQRVTLRCSPRSGDLSVYWYQQSLDQGLQFLIQYYNGEERAKGNILERFSAQQFPDLHSELNLSSLELGDSALYFCASSVADSQETQYFGPGTRLLVL.

This chain joins TRBV7-8 and TRBJ1-1, with a tentative D call TRBD1 (6 bases). Germline-derived CDR1 and CDR2 are SGHVS and FQNEAQ. The CDR3 consists of 14 residues. The V end lost 5 bases, the J end lost 4 bases, and 14 bases lay between the germline ends. CDR3 region: CASSITTGSTEAFF. The DNA of the CDR3 is TGTGCCAGCAGCATCACTACAGGGAGCACTGAAGCTTTCTTT.

The J gene is TRBJ2-5, the V gene TRBV29-1, with D unresolved. Trimming left V 4 bases short and J 2 bases short, with 8 bases between. The CDR3 extends over 12 amino acids. Germline values: CDR1 SQVTM, CDR2 ANQGSEA. CDR3 in DNA: TGCAGCGTTGCACCAGGTCAAGAGACCCAGTACTTC. It specifies CSVAPGQETQYF. Together with reference TRBV29-1 and TRBJ2-5, the CDR3 gives the full variable domain: SAVISQKPSRDICQRGTSLTIQCQVDSQVTMMFWYRQQPGQSLTLIATANQGSEATYESGFVIDKFPISRPNLTFSTLTVSNMSPEDSSIYLCSVAPGQETQYFGPGTRLLVL.

This clone has more than one count but fewer than ten. J is TRBJ1-5 and V is TRBV6-5; D is ambiguous. This CDR3 spans 14 amino acids. Trimming stripped 0 bases from V and 1 base from J, with 4 bases between. The germline V gene encodes CDR1 MNHEY and CDR2 SVGAGI. CDR3 protein: CASSYSYSNQPQHF. CDR3 nucleotide sequence: TGTGCCAGCAGTTACTCCTACAGCAATCAGCCCCAGCATTTT.

The J gene is TRBJ2-6, the V gene TRBV18; D gene uncertain. Per the germline V gene, CDR1 is KGHSH and CDR2 is LQKENI. The length of the CDR3 is 14 residues. Trimming took 3 bases from V and 4 from J, leaving 7 bases between them. The CDR3 protein is CASSPDTGANVLTF. The CDR3 DNA is TGTGCCAGCTCACCTGACACAGGGGCCAACGTCCTGACTTTC.

This clone was recorded only once. The V and J genes are TRBV6-6 and TRBJ2-1; 8 bases match TRBD1. This CDR3 has 16 residues. The J segment lost 7 bases and the V segment lost 2 bases, leaving 10 bases of the junction unmatched. CDR1 is MNHNY and CDR2 is SVGAGI in the germline V gene (reference sequence). CDR3 loop: CASSYPSGQGANEQFF. The CDR3 DNA is TGTGCCAGCAGTTACCCGAGTGGGCAGGGGGCGAATGAGCAGTTCTTC.

This rearrangement joins TRBV3-1 (or the pseudogene TRBV3-2) to TRBJ2-2; D might be TRBD1 (6 bases). Trimming shortened V by 10 bases and J by 1 base, and 13 bases separated the two germline ends. The CDR3 extends over 14 amino acids. Germline V gene sequence: CDR1 LGHDT, CDR2 YNNKEL (reference sequence). For the CDR3, the DNA is TGTGCCACCGAACAGGGATTGAACACCGGGGAGCTGTTTTTT. Its translation is CATEQGLNTGELFF.

This clone was seen only a few times. The rearrangement joins TRBV24-1 to TRBJ1-2; TRBD1 aligns across 7 bases. The CDR3 runs 12 residues. CDR1 and CDR2 (germline): KGHDR, SFDVKD. V dropped 9 bases and J dropped 8; count of bases not matched to a gene: 8. This CDR3 reads CATHDRVGGYTF. CDR3 DNA sequence: TGTGCCACCCACGACAGGGTTGGGGGCTACACCTTC.

This clone was counted between two and nine times. CDR3 region: CASNPTSGGTDTQYF. Here the CDR3 DNA reads TGTGCCAGTAACCCGACTAGCGGTGGCACAGATACGCAGTATTTT. The V and J genes are TRBV19 and TRBJ2-3; 9 bases fit TRBD2. Germline CDR1 reads LNHDA; CDR2 reads SQIVND (reference sequence). With 7 bases clipped from V and 1 base from J, the junction kept 6 bases outside the gene matches. This CDR3 is 15 amino acids long.

The CDR3: CATSSGQGVTNEKLFF. The CDR3 DNA reads as TGTGCCACCAGCAGTGGACAGGGGGTAACTAATGAAAAACTGTTTTTT. The V call is TRBV15, the J call TRBJ1-4, with 10 bases that match TRBD1. The CDR3 extends over 16 amino acids. CDR1 LNHNV and CDR2 YYDKDF come from the germline V gene (reference sequence). The J segment lost 1 base and the V segment lost 3 bases, leaving 2 bases of the junction unmatched.

V gene TRBV7-2 combines with J gene TRBJ1-1; weak D call: TRBD1 (5 bases). CDR3 length: 14 residues. Germline V gene lookup returns CDR1 SGHTA and CDR2 FQGNSA. With 2 bases removed from V and 4 bases from J, the gap between germline ends came to 11 bases. CDR3 region: CASSLSGGFTEAFF. Written as DNA, the CDR3 is TGTGCCAGCAGCTTATCGGGGGGATTCACTGAAGCTTTCTTT.